This note documents a single TCR beta chain sequence. Clinical Activity Scores of at least 3, NOSPECS grades of at least 4 and durations under 3 months characterized ophthalmopathy patients. Reasons for excluding patients were uncontrolled infection, other autoimmune disease, pregnancy or lactation. The PBMCs had their origin in 10 ml of fresh peripheral blood. The data originate from a study of T cells in Graves' hyperthyroidism and ophthalmopathy. On the study more broadly: Peripheral blood was collected at initial diagnosis, before any treatment.

V shed 7 bases and J shed 4 bases, with 6 bases lying between them. The length of the CDR3 is 10 residues. Germline V gives CDR1 SQVTM, CDR2 ANQGSEA. Amplification yielded TCR beta CDR3 regions, with RNA transcripts as the source. The TCR CDR3 first-round RT-PCR relied on the HTBI primer set. Via MiXCR, TCRdb re-called the multiplex PCR reads, giving one row per CDR3 protein. The sample comprises hundreds of thousands of distinct CDR3 sequences, less than 25% of which are singletons, and roughly a third rests with the top ten. The receptor's source is a man aged 30-40 years with Graves' ophthalmopathy. The rearrangement joins TRBV29-1 to TRBJ2-3; the D is unclear. Sequenced sample: blood. CDR3 sequence (DNA): TGCAGCGGGAGATCAGATACGCAGTATTTT. This gives the protein CSGRSDTQYF.